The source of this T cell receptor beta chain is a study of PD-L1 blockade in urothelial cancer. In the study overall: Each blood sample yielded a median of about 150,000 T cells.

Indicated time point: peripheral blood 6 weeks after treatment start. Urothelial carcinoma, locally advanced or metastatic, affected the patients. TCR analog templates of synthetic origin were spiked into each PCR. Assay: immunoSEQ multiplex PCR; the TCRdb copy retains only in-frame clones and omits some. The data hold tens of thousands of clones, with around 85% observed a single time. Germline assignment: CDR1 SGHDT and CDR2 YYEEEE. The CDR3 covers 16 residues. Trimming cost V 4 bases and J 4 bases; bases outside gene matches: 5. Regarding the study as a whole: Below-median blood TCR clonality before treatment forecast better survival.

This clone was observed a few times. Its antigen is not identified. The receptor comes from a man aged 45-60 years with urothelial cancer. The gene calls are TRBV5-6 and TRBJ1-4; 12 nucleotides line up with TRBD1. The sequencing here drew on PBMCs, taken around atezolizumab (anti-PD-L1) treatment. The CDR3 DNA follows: TGTGCCAGCAGCGCCGGGACAGGGGGCATTAATGAAAAACTGTTTTTT. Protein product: CASSAGTGGINEKLFF.